Listed below are T cell receptor beta chains from one sample, sequenced in a study of vaccination effects on CD4 cells after COVID-19. The assay was immunoSEQ multiplex PCR, and TCRdb's table has in-frame clones only and misses some. The repertoire holds 25,000 to 30,000 clones, with 55% to 75% as singletons. These receptors lack a known antigen. Sample: CD4+ T cells from PBMCs cultured with HCoV-NL63 spike peptides, taken after COVID-19 vaccination. The receptors originated from a human donor who received a COVID-19 vaccine. The CDR3 runs from the conserved cysteine through the conserved F or W. A D gene is named only where the DNA matches it firmly. Clone size, where shown, is once, few, many, or a class for clones that have expanded.

clone size | D gene | J gene | V gene | CDR3 protein | CDR3 DNA
NA | NA | TRBJ2-1 | TRBV19 | CASSVSGDSYNEQFF | TGTGCCAGTAGTGTTTCGGGTGACTCCTACAATGAGCAGTTCTTC
NA | NA | TRBJ1-5 | TRBV2 | CASSALTISNQPQHF | TGTGCCAGCAGTGCGCTCACGATTAGCAATCAGCCCCAGCATTTT
NA | NA | TRBJ2-3 | TRBV12-3/TRBV12-4 | CASSFQLSTQYF | TGTGCCAGCAGTTTTCAATTAAGTACGCAGTATTTT
once | NA | TRBJ1-2 | TRBV27 | CASSVSGIGYTF | TGTGCCAGCAGCGTTTCAGGGATCGGCTACACCTTC
NA | TRBD2 | TRBJ2-3 | TRBV27 | CASRGVTDTQYF | TGTGCCAGCCGGGGGGTCACAGATACGCAGTATTTT
NA | NA | TRBJ2-5 | TRBV2 | CATHALRGAGETQYF | TGTGCCACCCATGCGCTTAGGGGGGCGGGAGAGACCCAGTACTTC
once | NA | TRBJ2-3 | TRBV10-3 | CAIRRTGSSTDTQYF | TGTGCCATCAGACGAACAGGGTCTAGCACAGATACGCAGTATTTT
NA | NA | TRBJ1-2 | TRBV6-5 | CASNTRGAYGYTF | TGTGCCAGCAACACGCGGGGAGCCTATGGCTACACCTTC
few | TRBD1 | TRBJ1-1 | TRBV5-1 | CASSPRTGTPEAFF | TGCGCCAGCAGCCCGAGGACAGGGACGCCTGAAGCTTTCTTT
NA | TRBD2 | TRBJ2-3 | TRBV4-1 | CASSQDRKRGVTDTQYF | TGCGCCAGCAGCCAAGACCGAAAGCGGGGGGTAACAGATACGCAGTATTTT
few | TRBD2 | TRBJ2-1 | TRBV7-8 | CASSLVGTSGYNEQFF | TGTGCCAGCAGCTTAGTAGGGACTAGCGGCTACAATGAGCAGTTCTTC
NA | TRBD2 | TRBJ2-1 | TRBV11-2 | CASSFSRGSTYNEQFF | TGTGCCAGCAGCTTTAGTCGCGGGAGCACCTACAATGAGCAGTTCTTC
NA | NA | TRBJ2-5 | TRBV25-1 | CASAAGYRGTQYF | TGTGCCAGCGCAGCAGGGTACCGTGGGACCCAGTACTTC
NA | NA | TRBJ2-3 | TRBV5-8 | CASSLRGFHTDTQYF | TGTGCCAGCAGCTTACGGGGGTTCCACACAGATACGCAGTATTTT
NA | NA | TRBJ2-5 | TRBV11-2 | CASSFNTETQYF | TGTGCCAGCAGCTTCAATACAGAAACCCAGTACTTC
few | NA | TRBJ2-2 | TRBV19 | CASTTGGLNTGELFF | TGTGCCAGTACTACAGGGGGACTAAACACCGGGGAGCTGTTTTTT
NA | NA | TRBJ2-3 | TRBV10-1 | CASSPSGKVTDTQYF | TGCGCCAGCAGTCCGTCAGGGAAGGTGACAGATACGCAGTATTTT
few | NA | TRBJ1-2 | TRBV10-1 | CASGAGETLLSPNFDHGYTF | TGCGCCAGCGGGGCGGGAGAGACACTCCTGAGTCCTAATTTCGACCATGGCTACACCTTC
NA | TRBD1 | TRBJ1-2 | TRBV6-5 | CASRGQGGGYTF | TGTGCCAGCAGGGGACAGGGGGGGGGCTACACCTTC
NA | TRBD2 | TRBJ2-1 | TRBV27 | CATTSVQSSYNEQFF | TGTGCCACCACTAGCGTACAAAGCTCCTACAATGAGCAGTTCTTC
NA | NA | TRBJ2-2 | TRBV5-8 | CASSKGLNTGELFF | TGTGCCAGCAGCAAGGGGCTAAACACCGGGGAGCTGTTTTTT
NA | NA | TRBJ2-7 | TRBV5-1 | CASSGGDRLGEQYF | TGCGCCAGCAGTGGGGGAGACCGGTTGGGGGAGCAGTACTTC
NA | TRBD2 | TRBJ2-5 | TRBV2 | CASSPHGRGGETQYF | TGTGCCAGCAGCCCCCACGGGAGGGGTGGGGAGACCCAGTACTTC
NA | TRBD2 | TRBJ2-1 | TRBV6-6 | CASSYLREGPYNEQFF | TGTGCCAGCAGTTACCTGCGGGAGGGCCCCTACAATGAGCAGTTCTTC
NA | NA | TRBJ1-4 | TRBV5-1 | CASSRGHNEKLFF | TGCGCCAGCAGTAGGGGCCATAATGAAAAACTGTTTTTT
NA | TRBD1 | TRBJ1-1 | TRBV30 | CAWSPRTGTAFF | TGTGCCTGGAGTCCGAGGACAGGGACCGCTTTCTTT
NA | NA | TRBJ2-5 | TRBV10-3 | CATSGLETQYF | TGTGCCACCAGTGGGCTAGAGACCCAGTACTTC
NA | TRBD1 | TRBJ2-7 | TRBV3-1/TRBV3-2 | CASSQDDRGINF | TGTGCCAGCAGCCAAGACGACAGGGGGATAAACTTC
NA | NA | TRBJ2-3 | TRBV2 | CATRMEGSTDTQYF | TGTGCCACACGGATGGAAGGGAGCACAGATACGCAGTATTTT
NA | NA | TRBJ2-5 | TRBV9 | CASSGRGRQPLGQETQYF | TGTGCCAGCAGCGGTAGGGGACGGCAACCCTTGGGGCAAGAGACCCAGTACTTC
NA | NA | TRBJ1-2 | TRBV4-1 | CASSPPLPVPYGYTF | TGCGCCAGCAGCCCCCCCCTTCCTGTCCCCTATGGCTACACCTTC
NA | NA | TRBJ2-7 | TRBV6-5 | CASSYSGPYEQYF | TGTGCCAGCAGTTACTCGGGTCCCTACGAGCAGTACTTC
NA | TRBD2 | TRBJ2-1 | TRBV6-5 | CASRPLAGGNEQFF | TGTGCCAGCAGGCCACTAGCGGGAGGGAATGAGCAGTTCTTC
few | NA | TRBJ1-1 | TRBV25-1 | CASSVAGQNKAFF | TGTGCCAGCAGTGTGGCCGGACAGAATAAAGCTTTCTTT
NA | NA | TRBJ2-7 | TRBV7-9 | CASSPQGTSYEQYF | TGTGCCAGCAGCCCACAGGGAACATCCTACGAGCAGTACTTC
NA | TRBD1 | TRBJ2-6 | TRBV10-3 | CAISPGTVISGANVLTF | TGTGCCATCAGCCCCGGGACAGTTATCTCTGGGGCCAACGTCCTGACTTTC
NA | TRBD2 | TRBJ2-2 | TRBV5-1 | CASSWGGANTGELFF | TGCGCCAGCAGCTGGGGGGGAGCGAACACCGGGGAGCTGTTTTTT
NA | NA | TRBJ1-1 | TRBV5-4 | CASSDRDFDLNTEAFF | TGTGCCAGCAGCGACCGGGACTTCGACTTGAACACTGAAGCTTTCTTT
NA | NA | TRBJ1-2 | TRBV18 | CASSSAEGPYGYTF | TGTGCCAGCTCGTCCGCGGAGGGACCCTATGGCTACACCTTC
NA | TRBD1 | TRBJ2-2 | TRBV7-2 | CASSYRGDTGELFF | TGTGCCAGCAGCTACAGGGGAGACACCGGGGAGCTGTTTTTT
NA | TRBD1 | TRBJ2-7 | TRBV7-8 | CASSLRQGSEQYF | TGTGCCAGCAGCTTACGACAGGGGTCCGAGCAGTACTTC
NA | NA | TRBJ2-3 | TRBV5-1 | CASRPQQTDTQYF | TGCGCCAGCAGACCCCAACAGACAGATACGCAGTATTTT
NA | TRBD2 | TRBJ2-7 | TRBV5-1 | CASSLEVREGEQYF | TGCGCCAGCAGCTTGGAGGTCAGGGAGGGGGAGCAGTACTTC
NA | TRBD1 | TRBJ1-6 | TRBV10-3 | CAISAGQGNYNSPLHF | TGTGCCATCAGTGCGGGACAGGGCAACTATAATTCACCCCTCCACTTT
NA | NA | TRBJ2-6 | TRBV14 | CASSQDGTGANVLTF | TGTGCCAGCAGCCAAGATGGAACCGGGGCCAACGTCCTGACTTTC
NA | TRBD2 | TRBJ2-5 | TRBV5-4 | CASSSLAGNQETQYF | TGTGCCAGCAGCTCCCTAGCGGGAAACCAAGAGACCCAGTACTTC
few | NA | TRBJ2-5 | TRBV7-2 | CASSHGGKTQYF | TGTGCCAGCAGCCACGGCGGGAAGACCCAGTACTTC
NA | TRBD2 | TRBJ2-3 | TRBV4-2 | CASSQPSGSRTDTQYF | TGTGCCAGCAGCCAACCTAGCGGGAGTAGAACAGATACGCAGTATTTT
NA | NA | TRBJ1-3 | TRBV7-9 | CASSLWTAETGNTIYF | TGTGCCAGCAGCTTATGGACAGCCGAGACGGGAAACACCATATATTTT
few | NA | TRBJ1-2 | TRBV13 | CASSQRVYGYTF | TGTGCCAGCAGCCAACGGGTTTATGGCTACACCTTC
NA | TRBD2 | TRBJ2-3 | TRBV10-3 | CAISELGLAGGPPSDTQYF | TGTGCCATCAGTGAGTTAGGGCTAGCGGGGGGGCCGCCGTCAGATACGCAGTATTTT
NA | NA | TRBJ1-3 | TRBV6-6 | CASSPRRPSQAHSGNTIYF | TGTGCCAGCAGTCCCAGGAGGCCAAGCCAGGCCCACTCTGGAAACACCATATATTTT
few | NA | TRBJ1-4 | TRBV3-1/TRBV3-2 | CASSQVTRGEKLFF | TGTGCCAGCAGCCAAGTGACTCGAGGAGAAAAACTGTTTTTT
NA | NA | TRBJ1-1 | TRBV6-2/TRBV6-3 | CASSPGTLHRVGTEAFF | TGTGCCAGCAGTCCCGGGACGCTCCACAGGGTGGGCACTGAAGCTTTCTTT
once | NA | TRBJ2-7 | TRBV4-1 | CASSQQIISGAGTLGYEQYF | TGCGCCAGCAGCCAGCAAATCATCTCCGGTGCCGGGACGCTTGGCTACGAGCAGTACTTC
NA | NA | TRBJ2-4 | TRBV2 | CASGIAKNIQYF | TGTGCCAGTGGAATAGCCAAAAACATTCAGTACTTC
NA | TRBD1 | TRBJ1-3 | TRBV19 | CASSRTPTGTVRNTIYF | TGTGCCAGTAGTAGAACACCGACAGGGACGGTGAGAAACACCATATATTTT
NA | TRBD1 | TRBJ1-6 | TRBV7-9 | CASSLATGSNSPLHF | TGTGCCAGCAGCTTAGCGACAGGGAGCAATTCACCCCTCCACTTT
once | TRBD2 | TRBJ2-1 | TRBV24-1 | CATSDSSGRARGNEQFF | TGTGCCACCAGTGATTCAAGCGGGAGGGCCAGAGGAAATGAGCAGTTCTTC
NA | NA | TRBJ2-3 | TRBV11-3 | CASSKGPDTQYF | TGTGCCAGCAGCAAAGGTCCGGATACGCAGTATTTT